This section outlines one T cell receptor (beta chain) sequence together with its context. This entry belongs to a study of blood T cell repertoires in COVID-19. Overall study context: Acute and convalescent COVID-19 samples came from the United States, Italy and Spain. PBMCs, B-cell-depleted T cells, or T cells provided the cDNA or gDNA that made up the material.

V lost 8 bases to trimming and J lost 9 bases; unmatched junction nucleotides: 5. Germline V gene lookup returns CDR1 SGHVT and CDR2 SQSDAQ. This CDR3 region has 11 residues. As processed by the authors: Reference gene primer amplification in the assay estimated nucleated cell counts. Assay: immunoSEQ multiplex PCR; the TCRdb copy retains only in-frame clones and omits some. The DNA gave D and trimming, while V, J and clone size come from that table. The table lists some 39,000 clones, more than 80% of them singletons. The TCR sequence derives from a man in his sixties with acute or convalescent COVID-19. This chain connects TRBV7-4 to TRBJ1-2, with 8 bases matching TRBD1. The specimen was peripheral blood. CDR3 loop: CASGQGRCYTF. The DNA of the CDR3 is TGTGCCAGCGGACAGGGAAGGTGCTACACCTTC.